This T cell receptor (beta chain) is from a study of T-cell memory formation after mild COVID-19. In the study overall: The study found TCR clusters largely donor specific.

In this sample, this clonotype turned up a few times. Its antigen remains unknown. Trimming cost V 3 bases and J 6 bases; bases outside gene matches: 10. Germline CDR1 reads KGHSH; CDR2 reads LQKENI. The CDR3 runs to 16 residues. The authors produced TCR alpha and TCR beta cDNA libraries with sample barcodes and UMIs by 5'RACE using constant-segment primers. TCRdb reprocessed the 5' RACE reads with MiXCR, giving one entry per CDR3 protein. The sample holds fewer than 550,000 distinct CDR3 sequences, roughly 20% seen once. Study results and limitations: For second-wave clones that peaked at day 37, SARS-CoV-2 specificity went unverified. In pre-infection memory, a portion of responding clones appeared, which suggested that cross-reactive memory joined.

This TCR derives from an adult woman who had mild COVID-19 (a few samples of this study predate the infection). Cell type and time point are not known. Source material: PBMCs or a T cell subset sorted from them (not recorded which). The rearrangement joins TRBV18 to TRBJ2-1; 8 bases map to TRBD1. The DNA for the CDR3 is TGTGCCAGCTCACCTCCGGACAGGGTGTTCTCCAATGAGCAGTTCTTC. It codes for CASSPPDRVFSNEQFF.